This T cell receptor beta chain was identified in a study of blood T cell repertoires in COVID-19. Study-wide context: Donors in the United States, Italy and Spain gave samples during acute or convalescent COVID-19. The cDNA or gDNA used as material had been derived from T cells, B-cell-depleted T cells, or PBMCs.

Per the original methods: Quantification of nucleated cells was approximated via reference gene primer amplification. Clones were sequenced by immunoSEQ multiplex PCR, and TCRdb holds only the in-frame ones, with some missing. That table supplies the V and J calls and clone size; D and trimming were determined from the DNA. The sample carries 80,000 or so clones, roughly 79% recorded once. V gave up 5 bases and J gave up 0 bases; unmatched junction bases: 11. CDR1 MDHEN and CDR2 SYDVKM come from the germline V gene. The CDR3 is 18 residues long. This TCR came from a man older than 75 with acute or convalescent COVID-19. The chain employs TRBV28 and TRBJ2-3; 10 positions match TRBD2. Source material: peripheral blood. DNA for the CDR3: TGTGCCAGCAGTAGCGGGACTAGCGCCCGTGCTAGCACAGATACGCAGTATTTT. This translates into CASSSGTSARASTDTQYF.